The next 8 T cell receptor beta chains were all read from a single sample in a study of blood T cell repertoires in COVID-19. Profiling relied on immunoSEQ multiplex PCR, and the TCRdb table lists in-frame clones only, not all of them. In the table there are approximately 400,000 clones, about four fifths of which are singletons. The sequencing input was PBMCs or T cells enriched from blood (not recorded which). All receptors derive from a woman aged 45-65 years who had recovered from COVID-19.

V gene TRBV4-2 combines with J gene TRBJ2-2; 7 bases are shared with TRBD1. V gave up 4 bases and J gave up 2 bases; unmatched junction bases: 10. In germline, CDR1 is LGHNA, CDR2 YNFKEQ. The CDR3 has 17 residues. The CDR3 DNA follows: TGTGCCAGCAGCCCCGGGGTGAGACAGGGAAACACCGGGGAGCTGTTTTTT. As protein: CASSPGVRQGNTGELFF.

This chain's CDR3 is CASSSQGGNTEAFF. CDR3 in DNA: TGTGCCAGCAGCTCGCAGGGTGGGAACACTGAAGCTTTCTTT. The chain links TRBV7-6 to TRBJ1-1, with D maybe TRBD1 (5 bases). V gave up 4 bases and J gave up 1 base, with 10 bases separating them. The CDR3 runs to 14 residues. From germline, CDR1 is SGHVS and CDR2 FNYEAQ. The whole variable domain, remainder taken from reference TRBV7-6 and TRBJ1-1, is GAGVSQSPRYKVTKRGQDVALRCDPISGHVSLYWYRQALGQGPEFLTYFNYEAQQDKSGLPNDRFSAERPEGSISTLTIQRTEQRDSAMYRCASSSQGGNTEAFFGQGTRLTVV.

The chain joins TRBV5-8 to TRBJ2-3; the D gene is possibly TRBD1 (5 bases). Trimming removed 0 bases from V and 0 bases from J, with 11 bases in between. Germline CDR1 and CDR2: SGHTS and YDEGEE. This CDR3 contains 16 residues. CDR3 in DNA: TGTGCCAGCAGCTTGGTCAGGGCTTATAGCACAGATACGCAGTATTTT. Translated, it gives CASSLVRAYSTDTQYF.

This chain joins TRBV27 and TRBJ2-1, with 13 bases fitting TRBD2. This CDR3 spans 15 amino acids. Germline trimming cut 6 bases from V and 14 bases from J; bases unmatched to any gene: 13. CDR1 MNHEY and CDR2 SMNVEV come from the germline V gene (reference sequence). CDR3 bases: TGTGCCAGCAGGAGGACTAGCGGGGGATTCGAAGTGGAGTTCTTC. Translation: CASRRTSGGFEVEFF.

In DNA, the CDR3 is TGTGCCAGCAGCCAAGATAGCGGGGCGCATTCCCCTTATGGCTACACCTTC. Amino acid sequence: CASSQDSGAHSPYGYTF. The chain links TRBV4-2 to TRBJ1-2, with D perhaps matching TRBD1 (5 bases). V lost 0 bases and J lost 5, with 19 bases in between. This CDR3 is built from 17 residues. The germline gives CDR1 LGHNA, CDR2 YNFKEQ.

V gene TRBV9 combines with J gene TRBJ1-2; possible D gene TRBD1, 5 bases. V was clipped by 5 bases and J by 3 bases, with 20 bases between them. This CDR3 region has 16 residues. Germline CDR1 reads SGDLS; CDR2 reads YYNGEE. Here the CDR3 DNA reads TGTGCCAGCAGTCCCGGGACTTCCACCCCCGACTATGGCTACACCTTC. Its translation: CASSPGTSTPDYGYTF.

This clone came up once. CDR3 region: CASSSRTGARYNEQFF. DNA of the CDR3: TGTGCCAGCAGCTCTCGAACAGGGGCTCGGTACAATGAGCAGTTCTTC. V gene TRBV5-4 combines with J gene TRBJ2-1, with 7 positions matching TRBD1. The V segment lost 3 bases and the J segment 4 bases; nucleotides outside the gene matches: 10. Germline V gene sequence: CDR1 SGHNT, CDR2 YYREEE (reference sequence). This CDR3 is built from 16 residues.

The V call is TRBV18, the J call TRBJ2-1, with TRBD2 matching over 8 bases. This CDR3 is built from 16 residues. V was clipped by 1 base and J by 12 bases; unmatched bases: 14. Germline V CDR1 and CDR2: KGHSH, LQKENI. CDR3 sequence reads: CASSPLSGLDGDGQFF. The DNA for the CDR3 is TGTGCCAGCTCACCACTTTCGGGACTAGACGGGGATGGGCAGTTCTTC.